The entry below describes one T cell receptor (beta chain). The antigen is unknown. The germline gives CDR1 SGHRS, CDR2 YFSETQ. The CDR3 loop spans 15 amino acids. The germline V and J ends were trimmed by 3 bases and 0 bases, with 12 bases remaining between them. TCRdb keeps only in-frame clones here, not all; method: immunoSEQ multiplex PCR. The sample contains 40,000 to 50,000 clones, approximately 70% of which appear only once. Ahead of sequencing, the ViraFEST assay grew antigen-specific CD4+ T cells using viral peptide pools. Isolation of CD4+ T cells took place after less than 12 days of culture. The person had PCR-confirmed SARS-CoV-2 infection between March and December 2020. A half-volume exchange with IL-2 medium occurred on days 3 and 7. These data come from a study of vaccination effects on CD4 cells after COVID-19.

The chain joins TRBV5-1 to TRBJ1-1; D might be TRBD1 (6 bases). Here the sequenced sample was CD4+ T cells from PBMCs cultured with a peptide pool, taken before COVID-19 vaccination. This receptor was identified in a human donor who had a prior SARS-CoV-2 infection. The CDR3 sequence is CASSSRGGMNTEAFF. The CDR3 DNA is TGCGCCAGCAGCTCTAGGGGGGGGATGAACACTGAAGCTTTCTTT.